This is a list of T cell receptor beta chains from one sample in a study of T cells in Graves' hyperthyroidism and ophthalmopathy. TCRdb recomputed calls from the multiplex PCR reads with MiXCR, one row per CDR3 protein. The sample records about 570,000 distinct CDR3 sequences, 40% to 55% being singletons. Sequencing input: peripheral blood or thyroid tissue (not recorded which). These receptors were taken from an adult woman with Graves' disease, either hyperthyroidism or ophthalmopathy (not recorded which). Both conserved end residues are part of each CDR3. Each record gives: D gene, V gene, clone size, J gene, CDR3 DNA, CDR3 protein. The D gene is left open where the match is weak. The size field is filled for only some rows; it gives once, few, many or a size class.

-,TRBV27,-,TRBJ2-3,TGTGCCAGCAGTCTACAGGGTGGGCAGCCAGATACGCAGTATTTT,CASSLQGGQPDTQYF
-,TRBV20-1,many,TRBJ1-2,TGCAGTGCTAGAGTCCCTAGAAAGCGGGAGACCTATGGCTACACCTTC,CSARVPRKRETYGYTF
TRBD1,TRBV12-3/TRBV12-4,many,TRBJ2-5,TGTGCCAGCAGTTTGGACACAGGGGGTGAGACCCAGTACTTC,CASSLDTGGETQYF
-,TRBV7-7,-,TRBJ2-5,TGTGCCAGCAGCTTAAGCTACCAAGAGACCCAGTACTTC,CASSLSYQETQYF
-,TRBV9,once,TRBJ1-1,TGTGCCAGCAGCCCGAGAGGGGGGCAAATGAACACTGAAGCTTTCTTT,CASSPRGGQMNTEAFF
-,TRBV28,-,TRBJ1-5,TGTGCCAGCAGTCCGATTGAGGGTTATAGCAATCAGCCCCAGCATTTT,CASSPIEGYSNQPQHF
-,TRBV29-1,once,TRBJ1-2,TGCAGTGTCGCGGGACAAGTTTCCAACTATGGCTACACCTTC,CSVAGQVSNYGYTF
-,TRBV7-2,-,TRBJ2-2,TGTGCCGACGGCTGGGGGGGACATACGAACACCGGGGAGCTGTTTTTT,CADGWGGHTNTGELFF
TRBD2,TRBV11-2,-,TRBJ2-5,TGTGCCAGCAGCTTAGGGACTAGCTATCGACGGACCCAGTACTTC,CASSLGTSYRRTQYF
-,TRBV18,many,TRBJ2-5,TGTGCCAGCTCACCAATCGGGACACCCCAAGAGACCCAGTACTTC,CASSPIGTPQETQYF
TRBD1,TRBV10-3,-,TRBJ1-2,TGTGCCACCCGGACAGGAGTAACCGGGGAGACAGGTTCTATATCTGGCTACACCTTC,CATRTGVTGETGSISGYTF
TRBD1,TRBV30,few,TRBJ1-3,TGTGCCTGGAGGACAGGGGGATCTGGAAACACCATATATTTT,CAWRTGGSGNTIYF
TRBD1,TRBV15,-,TRBJ2-7,TGTGCCACCAGCAGCCCTGGGACAGTCTACCACGAGCAGTACTTC,CATSSPGTVYHEQYF
-,TRBV5-8,many,TRBJ1-1,TGTGCCAGCAGCTTGGTATGGGCAGTTGAATCGAACACTGAAGCTTTCTTT,CASSLVWAVESNTEAFF
TRBD1,TRBV20-1,-,TRBJ2-2,TGCAGTGCTCACGACAGGGTCGGGGAGCTGTTTTTT,CSAHDRVGELFF
-,TRBV11-2,-,TRBJ2-5,TGTGCCAGCAGCCAGCGGCCAGGGGCGTTGGAGACCCAGTACTTC,CASSQRPGALETQYF
-,TRBV13,-,TRBJ1-2,TGTGCCAGCAGCTTGGCAGGGGTCCTATACTATGGCTACACCTTC,CASSLAGVLYYGYTF
-,TRBV19,many,TRBJ1-1,TGTGCCAGTTTCTCAAGACGTCACACTGAAGCTTTCTTT,CASFSRRHTEAFF
-,TRBV20-1,-,TRBJ1-1,TGCAGTGCTAGGGGACGAGTTGTGTCCACTGAAGCTTTCTTT,CSARGRVVSTEAFF
TRBD1,TRBV12-3/TRBV12-4,many,TRBJ2-5,TGTGCCAGCAGTCATCCTCCGGACAGGGGCCCCCAAGAGACCCAGTACTTC,CASSHPPDRGPQETQYF
TRBD1,TRBV6-5,many,TRBJ1-3,TGTGCCAGCAGTACCGGGACAGGGACTGGAAACACCATATATTTT,CASSTGTGTGNTIYF
-,TRBV5-1,many,TRBJ1-1,TGCGCCAGCAGCTTGGATGGGGGACGGCCTGAAGCTTTCTTT,CASSLDGGRPEAFF
TRBD1,TRBV7-8,many,TRBJ1-5,TGTGCCAGCAGCGCCTTAGGATTGACAGGGGTTAGCAATCAGCCCCAGCATTTT,CASSALGLTGVSNQPQHF
-,TRBV20-1,-,TRBJ2-7,TGCAGTGCTAGATCTGGCAACGGCAGACCCTACGAGCAGTACTTC,CSARSGNGRPYEQYF
TRBD1,TRBV5-1,many,TRBJ1-2,TGCGCCAGCAGCTGGGACAGATCTAACTATGGCTACACCTTC,CASSWDRSNYGYTF
TRBD1,TRBV20-1,once,TRBJ1-5,TGCAGTGCTAGGGGGGACAGGGGGCTCAGTCAGCCCCAGCATTTT,CSARGDRGLSQPQHF
TRBD1,TRBV20-1,-,TRBJ2-7,TGCAGTGCCCCCTCGGGGCGGGGACAGGGGAACTACGAGCAGTACTTC,CSAPSGRGQGNYEQYF
TRBD1,TRBV4-2,few,TRBJ2-2,TGTGCCAGCAGCCAAGAAAGGGGGCCCTCGAACACCGGGGAGCTGTTTTTT,CASSQERGPSNTGELFF
-,TRBV15,-,TRBJ2-6,TGTGCCACCAGCAGAGAGGGCAGGGGGGCCAACGTCCTGACTTTC,CATSREGRGANVLTF
-,TRBV7-9,many,TRBJ2-7,TGTGCCAGCAGCAAGGACATGGCGTTCAACGAGCAGTACTTC,CASSKDMAFNEQYF
TRBD1,TRBV6-5,-,TRBJ2-5,TGTGCCAGCAGTTACCAACAGGGGATGATGGAGACCCAGTACTTC,CASSYQQGMMETQYF
-,TRBV20-1,few,TRBJ1-2,TGCAGTGCTAGAGTTACGGGCTATGGCTACACCTTC,CSARVTGYGYTF
-,TRBV9,-,TRBJ2-5,TGTGCCAGCAGCGTAGAGGAGCGACCAGAGACCCAGTACTTC,CASSVEERPETQYF
TRBD2,TRBV4-1,many,TRBJ2-2,TGCGCCAGCAGCCACGGGGACTACACGGGGGAGCTGTTTTTT,CASSHGDYTGELFF
-,TRBV5-6,few,TRBJ1-4,TGTGCCAGCAGTGTGGTTAATGAAAAACTGTTTTTT,CASSVVNEKLFF
TRBD2,TRBV5-4,few,TRBJ2-5,TGTGCCAGCAGCCCGCGCGGGAGAGGAGAGACCCAGTACTTC,CASSPRGRGETQYF
-,TRBV7-8,-,TRBJ1-5,TGTGCCAGCAGCTTATTATGGAATCAGCCCCAGCATTTT,CASSLLWNQPQHF